The present TCR beta chain was sequenced within a study of T-cell reconstitution after alpha-beta-depleted transplantation in children. General study points: TCRbeta diversity was high at day 60 in some patients (a result of surviving recipient T cells and thymic progenitors). There were reportedly several hundred expanded graft clones from which alpha-beta T cells came about two months after transplant. Newly produced T cells mostly accounted for T-cell counts and diversity one year post-transplant.

The germline gives CDR1 SQVTM, CDR2 ANQGSEA. The CDR3 is made up of 11 amino acids. This clonotype was observed many times. Its antigen remains unknown. Unique molecular identifiers featured in how the TCRbeta library was prepared. TCRdb redid the calling of the PCR reads with MiXCR, one entry per CDR3 protein. The data contain roughly 300,000 distinct CDR3 sequences, around 10% of them singletons. The receptor was derived from a male patient aged 2 to 10 who had a stem cell transplant for chronic granulomatous disease, so the T cells may come from the graft donor. This chain uses TRBV29-1 with TRBJ2-1, with D possibly being TRBD2 (6 bases). The sample consisted of peripheral blood, taken 180 days after TCRalphabeta/CD19-depleted stem cell transplant. Written as DNA, the CDR3 is TGCAGAGCGGAGGGGCCGGGTGAGCAGTTCTTC. Its protein product is CRAEGPGEQFF.